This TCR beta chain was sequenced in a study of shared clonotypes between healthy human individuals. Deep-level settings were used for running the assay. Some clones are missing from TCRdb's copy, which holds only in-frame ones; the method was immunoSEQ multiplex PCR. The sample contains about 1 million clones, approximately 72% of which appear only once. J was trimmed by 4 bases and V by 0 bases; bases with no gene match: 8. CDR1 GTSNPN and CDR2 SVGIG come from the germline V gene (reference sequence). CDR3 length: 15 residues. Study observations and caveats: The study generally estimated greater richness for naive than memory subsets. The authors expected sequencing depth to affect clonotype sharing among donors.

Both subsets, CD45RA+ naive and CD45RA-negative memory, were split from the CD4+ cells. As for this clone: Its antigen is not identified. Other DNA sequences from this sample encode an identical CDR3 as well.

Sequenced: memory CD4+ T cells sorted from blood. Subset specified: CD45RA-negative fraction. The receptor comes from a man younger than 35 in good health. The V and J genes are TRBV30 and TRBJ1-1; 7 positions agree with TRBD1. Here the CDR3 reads CAWSVRGAGGTEAFF. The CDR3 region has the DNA TGTGCCTGGAGTGTAAGGGGGGCAGGGGGCACTGAAGCTTTCTTT.